This TCR beta chain was identified in a study of blood T cell repertoires in COVID-19 (TCRdb year 2020). Turning to the overall study: Samples from collaborators originated in the United States, Italy and Spain and spanned both the acute and convalescent phases of COVID-19. The material from the prospective study consisted of cDNA or gDNA derived from T cells, B-cell-depleted T cells, or PBMCs. Deeply sampled blood TCRbeta repertoires from subjects exposed to, actively infected with, or recovered from COVID-19 were included in the dataset. The repertoires were released in a freely available public database intended as a resource for research on the immune response to SARS-CoV-2. The samples were drawn from the first 160 participants of the ongoing ImmuneRACE study and from over 950 subjects provided by 6 global collaborators. Nearly every sample came with metadata listing a de-identified subject ID, COVID-19 status, age in years and sex. HLA class I and class II types, where available, came from metadata supplied by the sample provider rather than from assay-based typing.

Whole blood was collected in K2EDTA tubes by collaborating institutions according to the institutions' own protocols. Collaborator samples were shipped for TCRbeta analysis as frozen whole blood, isolated PBMCs, or DNA extracted from either sample type. V ends up 0 bases short and J 4 bases short, with an unmatched junction base count of 5. The germline V gene yields SGDLS for CDR1 and YYNGEE for CDR2. Taken from cysteine to phenylalanine, the CDR3 has 16 residues. Solely the CDR3 DNA is kept, with 48 bases framed from the first base. Overall study results and their limits: The amount of clinical and demographic metadata varied by source and participant and was provided uncurated.

On this clone: This clone's antigen is unknown. No base quality information exists; no much larger clone differs at one position.

TCRbeta CDR3 regions were amplified from genomic DNA using the immunoSEQ Assay, a bias-controlled multiplex PCR. The authors processed their data as follows. Nucleated cell counts per sample were estimated from amplification of reference gene primers within the assay. To quantify the absolute abundance of each unique TCRbeta CDR3 rearrangement, sequence reads were collapsed and filtered. For each sample, productive Simpson clonality was calculated by taking the square root of Simpson's diversity index across productive rearrangements. TCRdb obtained this table from immuneACCESS and retained in-frame rearrangements with V and J assigned. These tables miss some clones; where compared with another copy, unresolved V genes account for less than half of the shortfall, and the remainder is unexplained. V and J calls and clone size are those listed in that table; D and trimming were worked out from the DNA. Across this sample there are approximately 200,000 clones, with around 75% seen only once. About 5% of the sample is held by the ten biggest clonotypes.

Recombination linked TRBV9 to TRBJ2-1, and 9 junction bases match TRBD2. The TCR sequence derives from a human donor in a cohort sampled during active COVID-19. Sample: peripheral blood. Read as DNA, the sequence is TGTGCCAGCAGCGTAGCGACTAGCGGAGCGTACAATGAGCAGTTCTTC. Its protein is CASSVATSGAYNEQFF.